The clone carrying this TCR beta chain was seen ten or more times. Antigen specificity is unknown. The sample belongs to a study of glioma-infiltrating T cells. Looking at the study overall: Samples included WHO grade II oligodendrogliomas or astrocytomas and initial-diagnosis grade IV glioblastomas.

CDR3 size: 15 residues. V gave up 6 bases and J gave up 7 bases, with 19 bases separating them. TCR alpha and beta CDR3 regions were amplified from RNA using iRepertoire nested multiplex PCR. A single record per CDR3 protein comes from TCRdb applying MiXCR to the multiplex PCR reads. The sample has 300,000 to 450,000 distinct CDR3 sequences; around 38% are singletons. Study observations and caveats: Only very few CDR3 sequences appeared in both tissue and blood.

The chain is built from TRBV12-3 or TRBV12-4 and TRBJ1-5; D possibly corresponds to TRBD1 (5 bases). The receptor was isolated from a human donor with low-grade glioma or glioblastoma, undergoing nonglioma brain surgery, or in good health (not recorded which). The sequenced sample consisted of glioma tissue, nonneoplastic brain tissue, or PBMCs (not recorded which). This CDR3 reads CASSKHAVWGQPQHF. The DNA for the CDR3 is TGTGCCAGCAGCAAGCACGCGGTTTGGGGCCAGCCCCAGCATTTT.